The rows below give T cell receptor beta chains drawn from one sample of a study of spatial heterogeneity in lung cancer. TCRdb re-called the 5' RACE reads through MiXCR, storing one row per CDR3 protein. The table records approximately 2,200 distinct CDR3 sequences, approximately 12% of them present only once. The sequencing used normal lung tissue next to the tumor, collected at surgery. These TCRs come from a male donor with early-stage non-small cell lung cancer. The CDR3 runs from the conserved cysteine through the conserved F or W. The D gene is left open where the match is weak. Clone size is given for some rows only: seen once, a few or many times, or a class if the clone is expanded.

TRBJ2-7 NA TRBV12-3/TRBV12-4 TRBD2 TGTGCCAGCAGTTCTTTAGCGGGAGGGAACTACGAGCAGTACTTC CASSSLAGGNYEQYF
TRBJ2-1 NA TRBV20-1 NA TGCAGTGCGGGGGGAAACAATGAGCAGTTCTTC CSAGGNNEQFF
TRBJ2-7 many TRBV28 NA TGTGCCGCGGGGCAGGGGAGGAACGAGCAGTACTTC CAAGQGRNEQYF
TRBJ2-2 NA TRBV19 TRBD1 TGTGCCAGTAGGCTGACAGGGAAGAACACCGGGGAGCTGCTTTTT CASRLTGKNTGELLF
TRBJ2-6 many TRBV7-6 TRBD1 TGTGCCAGCAGCTTCGCGACAGGGGTGTCCGGGGCCAACGTCCTGACTTTC CASSFATGVSGANVLTF
TRBJ2-7 NA TRBV20-1 TRBD2 TGCAGTGCTAGAGATTACGGCGCTAGCGGGAGAGACTCCTACGAGCAGTACTTC CSARDYGASGRDSYEQYF
TRBJ2-1 medium-sized TRBV6-2/TRBV6-3 NA TGTGCCAGCAGTGTTCAGGGCGGCAATGAGCAGTTCTTC CASSVQGGNEQFF
TRBJ2-7 large TRBV10-3 TRBD2 TGTGCCATCAGTGAGACGCTAGCGGGGGGGCCCTACGAGCAGTACTTC CAISETLAGGPYEQYF
TRBJ2-2 NA TRBV29-1 NA TGCAGCGTTGGACTAGGCGGTTATTCCGGGGAGCTGTTTTTT CSVGLGGYSGELFF
TRBJ2-7 once TRBV3-1 NA TGTGCCAGCAGCGATAGCTCCTACGAGCAGTACTTC CASSDSSYEQYF
TRBJ2-3 medium-sized TRBV27 TRBD1 TGTGCCAGCAGTCCTACAGGGGGAGATACGCAGTATTTT CASSPTGGDTQYF
TRBJ2-2 medium-sized TRBV7-7 TRBD2 TGTGCCAGCAGCTCGTCGCGGGGGTTCGGGGAGCTGTTTTTT CASSSSRGFGELFF
TRBJ1-6 medium-sized TRBV7-8 NA TGTGCCAGCAGCTTAGGGGGGCGAGGTTCACCCCTCCACTTT CASSLGGRGSPLHF
TRBJ1-5 NA TRBV20-1 NA TGCAGTGCCCTCCACCCCAGCGGAAATCAGCCCCAGCATTTT CSALHPSGNQPQHF
TRBJ2-1 medium-sized TRBV11-2 TRBD2 TGTGCCAGCAGCTTAGGCGGGGGATTTCTCAATGAGCAGTTCTTC CASSLGGGFLNEQFF
TRBJ1-1 many TRBV7-2 NA TGTGCCAGCAGCTTACGGGCCCCGAACACTGAAGCTTTCTTT CASSLRAPNTEAFF
TRBJ2-1 few TRBV4-2 TRBD2 TGTGCCAGCAGCCCCGTCGCGCGGGAGGTCATCAATGAGCAGTTCTTC CASSPVAREVINEQFF
TRBJ2-1 medium-sized TRBV6-5 TRBD2 TGTGCCAGCAGTTATTCCGGACTAGCGGGAGGTAATGAGCAGTTCTTC CASSYSGLAGGNEQFF
TRBJ2-3 medium-sized TRBV24-1 NA TGTGCCACCCAGGCTCCCACAGATACGCAGTATTTT CATQAPTDTQYF
TRBJ2-7 few TRBV11-2 NA TGTGCCAGCAGCTTAGTATTGGACAGCTCCTACGAGCAGTACTTC CASSLVLDSSYEQYF
TRBJ2-3 medium-sized TRBV12-3/TRBV12-4 NA TGTGCCAGCAGTTTCGCTCAACACACAGATACGCAGTATTTT CASSFAQHTDTQYF
TRBJ2-1 medium-sized TRBV7-3 NA TGTGCCAGCAGCTTTGGGCAGGGAGGTGTCAATGAGCAGTTCTTC CASSFGQGGVNEQFF
TRBJ1-1 few TRBV2 NA TGTGCCAGCAGTATTGACGGCTACACTGAAGCTTTCTTT CASSIDGYTEAFF
TRBJ2-2 medium-sized TRBV19 NA TGTGCCAGTAGTATGGGATCAAACGCGAACACCGGGGAGCTGTTTTTT CASSMGSNANTGELFF
TRBJ2-3 medium-sized TRBV28 NA TGTGCCAGCAGTATCGGACAGCCCACAGATACGCAGTATTTT CASSIGQPTDTQYF
TRBJ2-7 medium-sized TRBV3-1 TRBD1 TGTGCCAGCAGCCCCGGACAGGGTTATTTTGGCGAGCAGTACTTC CASSPGQGYFGEQYF
TRBJ2-5 medium-sized TRBV5-1 TRBD1 TGCGCCAGCAGCTACGGACAGGGGAATCAAGAGACCCAGTACTTC CASSYGQGNQETQYF
TRBJ2-1 medium-sized TRBV19 TRBD2 TGTGCCAGTAGTATGTTAAGCGGGAGGGACGAGCAGTTCTTC CASSMLSGRDEQFF
TRBJ2-7 few TRBV6-5 NA TGTGCCAGCAGGGATGACAGTCTGCACGAGCAGTACTTC CASRDDSLHEQYF
TRBJ2-7 medium-sized TRBV7-9 TRBD2 TGTGCCAGCAGCTCCCTGGGACTAGCGGGAGCTCGGGAGCAGTACTTC CASSSLGLAGAREQYF
TRBJ1-4 NA TRBV12-3/TRBV12-4 TRBD1 TGTGCCAGCACCTTTGGGACAGGGGGAGAAGAGCTGTTTTTT CASTFGTGGEELFF
TRBJ1-1 few TRBV7-2 TRBD1 TGTGCCAGCAGCACGGACAGGGCGACCACTGAAGCTTTCTTT CASSTDRATTEAFF
TRBJ2-2 NA TRBV20-1 TRBD1 TGCAGTGCCAAAGATTGGAACAGGGGAGCCGGGGAGCTGTTTTTT CSAKDWNRGAGELFF
TRBJ2-1 medium-sized TRBV24-1 NA TGTGCCACCAGTGATTTAGGGGAGGACAATGAGCAGTTCTTC CATSDLGEDNEQFF
TRBJ1-5 many TRBV7-9 NA TGTGCCAGCAGCTCGGCAGGGTGGAATCAGCCCCAGCATTTT CASSSAGWNQPQHF
TRBJ1-4 medium-sized TRBV7-3 TRBD1 TGTGCCAGCAGCCCTAGGACAGGGCAGTGGGGGACGACTAATGAAAAACTGTTTTTT CASSPRTGQWGTTNEKLFF
TRBJ1-4 large TRBV27 NA TGTGCCAGCAGCTTACAGGGAGTGGGGGAAAAACTGTTTTTT CASSLQGVGEKLFF
TRBJ1-6 many TRBV5-1 TRBD1 TGCGCCAGCAGCTTGCTACAGGGGGCGCGGTCACCCCTCCACTTT CASSLLQGARSPLHF
TRBJ2-3 many TRBV5-4 NA TGTGCCAGCAGCTTGGTGGGGGCGACAGATACGCAGTATTTT CASSLVGATDTQYF
TRBJ2-7 medium-sized TRBV7-9 TRBD1 TGTGCCAGCAGCTCGACCAGCTCCGGGACAGATTACGAGCAGTACTTC CASSSTSSGTDYEQYF
TRBJ2-3 medium-sized TRBV2 TRBD1 TGTGCCAGCAGCGCCCGGACAGGGCCAGATACGCAGTATTTT CASSARTGPDTQYF
TRBJ1-6 medium-sized TRBV20-1 NA TGCAGTGCTAGACGACCGAGCCCAAATAATTCACCCCTCCACTTT CSARRPSPNNSPLHF
TRBJ1-6 medium-sized TRBV6-2/TRBV6-3 TRBD1 TGTGCCAGCACCCCACCCTTGAGACAGGGGGTAAGGTACCTCCACTTT CASTPPLRQGVRYLHF
TRBJ2-7 medium-sized TRBV10-3 NA TGTGCCATCAGTGCGGACAACTCCTACGAGCAGTACTTC CAISADNSYEQYF
TRBJ2-7 medium-sized TRBV5-4 NA TGTGCCAGCAGCTTGGCCGGGATCGGTTCCTACGAGCAGTACTTC CASSLAGIGSYEQYF
TRBJ1-6 NA TRBV5-1 NA TGCGCCAGCAGCCAGGATTCGGATACCGCGTGTCACTTT CASSQDSDTACHF
TRBJ2-1 many TRBV3-1 TRBD2 TGTGCCAGCAGCCGACTAGCGGGAGTAATTGAGCAGTTCTTC CASSRLAGVIEQFF
TRBJ2-7 medium-sized TRBV7-2 NA TGTGCCAGCAGCTCGGCCCGGACGGTCTCCTACGAGCAGTACTTC CASSSARTVSYEQYF
TRBJ2-2 medium-sized TRBV5-1 NA TGCGCCAGCAGCTTGGACGCAGGGACGAACACCGGGGAGCTGTTTTTT CASSLDAGTNTGELFF
TRBJ1-1 few TRBV12-3/TRBV12-4 NA TGTGCCAGCAGTTTGGGGGGGAACACTGAAGCTTTCTTT CASSLGGNTEAFF
TRBJ2-1 many TRBV7-9 NA TGTGCCAGCAGCCCTCACAAAGGCACTCGCTCGACAGACAATGAGCAGTTCTTC CASSPHKGTRSTDNEQFF